This entry lists 15 T cell receptor beta chains sequenced from one sample in a study of technical replicates of blood from a few donors. Assay: immunoSEQ multiplex PCR; the TCRdb copy retains only in-frame clones and omits some. The table lists approximately 81,000 clones, 95% of them singletons, with roughly 0.36% in the top ten. The sample taken for sequencing was T cells isolated from PBMCs. All receptors derive from a human donor in good health.

This chain joins TRBV5-8 and TRBJ1-4, with TRBD1 matching 7 bases. The CDR3 covers 14 residues. Per germline, CDR1 SGHTS and CDR2 YDEGEE. The V segment lost 7 bases and the J segment 7 bases; nucleotides outside the gene matches: 10. The CDR3 nucleotides are TGTGCCAGCGAATCTAGACAGGGTGGTGAAAAACTGTTTTTT. Protein: CASESRQGGEKLFF.

The gene calls are TRBV11-3 and TRBJ1-1; D remains unclear. Germline V CDR1 and CDR2: SGHNT, YENEEA. This CDR3 region has 13 residues. Trimming took 1 base from V and 2 from J, leaving 5 bases between them. Here the CDR3 reads CASSLGGNTEAFF. CDR3 bases: TGTGCCAGCAGCTTAGGAGGCAACACTGAAGCTTTCTTT.

The chain is built from TRBV11-2 and TRBJ2-1, with TRBD2 identical over 11 bases. The trim removed 5 bases at V and 5 bases at J, leaving 5 bases unmatched. In germline, CDR1 is SGHAT, CDR2 FQNNGV. The CDR3 is 15 residues long. CDR3 coding DNA: TGTGCCAGCAGCCCCGGGACTAGCGGAGACAATGAGCAGTTCTTC. Its protein is CASSPGTSGDNEQFF.

The chain employs TRBV27 and TRBJ2-5; TRBD1 aligns across 10 bases. V dropped 11 bases and J dropped 9; count of bases not matched to a gene: 12. The germline V gene has CDR1 MNHEY and CDR2 SMNVEV (reference sequence). CDR3 size: 13 residues. CDR3 residues: CACAWDRGKAQYF. The CDR3 DNA sequence: TGTGCCTGCGCCTGGGACAGGGGCAAGGCCCAGTACTTC.

This chain joins TRBV5-6 and TRBJ2-5; no definite D call. V lost 4 bases, J lost 4 bases, and 20 bases lay in between. The CDR3 runs 16 residues. Germline assignment: CDR1 SGHDT and CDR2 YYEEEE. DNA for the CDR3: TGTGCCAGCAGCCTCGGTCCATCCCCCACGGTAGAGACCCAGTACTTC. It translates to CASSLGPSPTVETQYF. Together with reference TRBV5-6 and TRBJ2-5, the CDR3 gives the full variable domain: DAGVTQSPTHLIKTRGQQVTLRCSPKSGHDTVSWYQQALGQGPQFIFQYYEEEERQRGNFPDRFSGHQFPNYSSELNVNALLLGDSALYLCASSLGPSPTVETQYFGPGTRLLVL.

V is TRBV29-1 and J is TRBJ1-2, with 9 bases fitting TRBD1. The CDR3 spans 12 residues. Germline-derived CDR1 and CDR2 are SQVTM and ANQGSEA. The CDR3 DNA reads TGCACCGCCGGGACAGGGAACTATGGCTACACCTTC. Its protein is CTAGTGNYGYTF.

The chain employs TRBV5-6 and TRBJ2-1, with 7 bases aligning to TRBD2. The ends lost 2 bases at V and 8 bases at J; junction bases unmatched: 10. Germline V lookup: CDR1 SGHDT, CDR2 YYEEEE. The length of the CDR3 is 15 residues. The CDR3 sequence: CASSFEGGPWDEQFF. The CDR3 nucleotides are TGTGCCAGCAGCTTTGAGGGAGGGCCATGGGATGAGCAGTTCTTC.

The gene calls are TRBV19 and TRBJ2-1; 14 bases map to TRBD2. Germline V CDR1 and CDR2: LNHDA, SQIVND (reference sequence). CDR3 length: 17 residues. V dropped 3 bases and J dropped 8; count of bases not matched to a gene: 9. The CDR3 loop is CASSIGTGTSGSDEQFF. The CDR3 DNA follows: TGTGCCAGTAGTATCGGCACCGGGACTAGCGGGAGCGATGAGCAGTTCTTC.

The chain employs TRBV7-9 and TRBJ2-4; maybe TRBD1 (5 bases). This CDR3 is 11 amino acids long. Between the trimmed V and J ends, which lost 1 base and 16 bases, there was a span of 11 bases. The V gene's germline CDR1 is SEHNR and CDR2 FQNEAQ (reference sequence). In DNA, the CDR3 is TGTGCCAGCAGCTTAGGGCAGGGATCATACTTC. This gives the protein CASSLGQGSYF.

The genes are TRBV15 and TRBJ2-2, with 8 bases aligning to TRBD1. Losses at the gene ends were 0 bases for V and 0 bases for J; bases not matched to a gene: 6. The CDR3 totals 18 residues. Germline CDR1 and CDR2: LNHNV and YYDKDF (reference sequence). Here the CDR3 DNA reads TGTGCCACCAGCAGAGAGAGCGCCAGGGGGCCGAACACCGGGGAGCTGTTTTTT. It is translated as CATSRESARGPNTGELFF.

The chain is built from TRBV6-5 and TRBJ2-7; weak D call: TRBD1 (6 bases). The CDR3 totals 13 residues. From germline, CDR1 is MNHEY and CDR2 SVGAGI. V lost 4 bases to trimming and J lost 5 bases, with 12 bases between them. This CDR3 reads CASSFRGSNEQYF. CDR3 bases: TGTGCCAGCAGTTTCAGGGGCAGCAACGAGCAGTACTTC.

The table lists this clone with a count of one. The rearrangement links TRBV19 to TRBJ2-7; TRBD1 matches 8 bases. Germline CDR1 and CDR2: LNHDA and SQIVND (reference sequence). The V and J ends lost 8 bases and 7 bases, in that order; junction bases with no gene match: 4. The CDR3 totals 11 residues. The CDR3 sequence is CASQGAGEQYF. CDR3 nucleotide sequence: TGTGCCAGTCAGGGGGCAGGTGAGCAGTACTTC. Complete variable domain (other parts from reference TRBV19 and TRBJ2-7): DGGITQSPKYLFRKEGQNVTLSCEQNLNHDAMYWYRQDPGQGLRLIYYSQIVNDFQKGDIAEGYSVSREKKESFPLTVTSAQKNPTAFYLCASQGAGEQYFGPGTRLTVT.

The chain carries TRBV2 and TRBJ2-4, with D perhaps TRBD1 (7 bases). CDR1 is SNHLY and CDR2 is FYNNEI in the germline V gene. The CDR3 spans 14 residues. Trimming cost V 3 bases and J 4 bases, with 10 bases left between them. The CDR3: CASSEEGAKNIQYF. The CDR3 DNA is TGTGCCAGCAGTGAGGAGGGGGCAAAAAACATTCAGTACTTC.

The chain combines TRBV10-3 with TRBJ2-3; possible D gene TRBD2, 5 bases. The CDR3 consists of 14 residues. Germline V gene lookup returns CDR1 ENHRY and CDR2 SYGVKD. V lost 9 bases, J lost 0 bases, and 13 bases lay in between. CDR3: CAIGVGLSTDTQYF. The CDR3 nucleotides are TGTGCCATAGGAGTAGGACTCAGCACAGATACGCAGTATTTT.

The CDR3 DNA follows: TGTGCCAGCAGCTTACCGGAAGAGACCCAGTACTTC. Its translation is CASSLPEETQYF. The chain is built from TRBV7-3 and TRBJ2-5, with D uncertain. The CDR3 runs to 12 residues. The germline V and J ends were trimmed by 2 bases and 3 bases, with 4 bases remaining between them. Germline CDR1 SGHTA, CDR2 FQGTGA. Combining the CDR3 with reference TRBV7-3 and TRBJ2-5 gives the whole variable domain GAGVSQTPSNKVTEKGKYVELRCDPISGHTALYWYRQSLGQGPEFLIYFQGTGAADDSGLPNDRFFAVRPEGSVSTLKIQRTERGDSAVYLCASSLPEETQYFGPGTRLLVL.